This T cell receptor (beta chain) emerged from a study of cytotoxic CD8 clonotypes in ibrutinib-treated CLL (dated by TCRdb to the early 2020s). For the wider study: The cohort was composed of some twelve relapsed/refractory and 15 treatment-naive patients; IGHV unmutated status was identified in 17 patients. The response samples were drawn at a median of 12 months into treatment, with a range of roughly 6 to 40 months. Cryopreserved peripheral blood mononuclear cells were collected at three points: before therapy, at response, and at either sustained remission or disease progression. Partial responses were observed in some 24 patients and complete responses in 2; after a median follow-up of about 69 months, remission was maintained in roughly 14 patients and progression was observed in roughly 12. Longitudinal samples were obtainable from about 30% of the roughly 90 participants in the trial. Patients were still on ibrutinib when every remission and progressive disease sample was collected. Samples averaged about 260,000 productive templates and some 91,000 productive rearrangements.

In the paper's terms, the time point label means: about a year on ibrutinib. For TCR beta library preparation, 2 to 2.5 micrograms of genomic DNA were isolated from cryopreserved PBMCs. Longitudinal blood samples from CLL patients on ibrutinib monotherapy were analyzed using high-throughput TCR beta sequencing. The patients took part in an open-label, single-center phase 2 trial of ibrutinib monotherapy. On a MiSeq, deep resolution sequencing aimed for a depth between 1 in 1 million and 1 in 200,000 T cells, with each clonotype covered roughly 10x on average. The immunoSEQ hsTCRB Kit was used to generate the TCR beta libraries. Per the authors' processing: The data were analyzed with ImmunoSEQ Analyzer and ImmunoSEQ Data Assistant, and V, D and J gene assignments followed IMGT definitions. Clonality was computed as one minus normalized Shannon entropy of productive rearrangement frequencies, ranging from 0 to 1. Public clonotype analysis was restricted to overrepresented clonotypes comprising at least 0.05% of each patient's repertoire. Approximately 14 age-matched healthy donor repertoires from immuneACCESS served as clonality controls. Not all clones reach the TCRdb copy of this immuneACCESS table, which keeps in-frame sequences only. Checked studies attribute under half of the gap to unresolved V genes and leave the rest unexplained. The DNA was the basis for D and trimming; V, J and clone size are from that table. The sample table records tens of thousands of clones; 60% to 75% of these occur just once. The ten largest clones add up to 10% to 15% of the sample.

Concerning this clone: The antigen this receptor binds is unknown. No much larger clone exists at a distance of one base, and base qualities are not known.

On the study overall, not on this receptor specifically: Public clonotypes were rare and either shrank or stayed stable during treatment, and the rise in clonality at ibrutinib response reflected expansion of private clonotypes. Sustained-remission and progressing patients did not have matched sampling times, and lymph node repertoires were not examined. Clonality rose at ibrutinib response, remained stable during sustained remission, and dropped back toward baseline at progression. At baseline, clonality was higher than in age-matched healthy donors and showed a strong correlation with circulating CD8+ T-cell counts.

The sequence came from a human donor with chronic lymphocytic leukemia. Source: PBMCs, taken after 12 months of ibrutinib treatment.

CDR3 protein: CAWIDGTSGGVGTDTQYF. The DNA is as follows: TGTGCCTGGATAGACGGGACTAGCGGGGGGGTGGGCACAGATACGCAGTATTTT. The rearranged chain carries TRBV30 and TRBJ2-3; 16 of the junction bases match TRBD2. The germline V and J ends show losses of 4 bases and 1 base respectively, and no gene match explains 8 bases of the junction. Taken from the germline V gene (reference sequence), the CDR1 and CDR2 loops are GTSNPN and SVGIG. The CDR3 covers 18 residues, taking in both the cysteine and the phenylalanine. The DNA shown is the 54-base CDR3, in frame from base 1.